These 12 T cell receptor beta chains came from one sample sequenced in a study of untreated major depressive disorder. General study points: TRBV05-01 (Vbeta 5.1) usage was higher in CD4+ T cells of depressed patients than controls.

The table came from immunoSEQ multiplex PCR; TCRdb's copy has only in-frame clones and leaves some out. Among around 23,000 clones listed, roughly nine tenths were seen once. These TCRs' antigens remain unknown. Sequenced material: CD4+ T cells from PBMCs. The receptor source for this set is a woman aged 25 to 39 with major depressive disorder.

The V gene is TRBV13, the J gene TRBJ2-1; 8 bases agree with TRBD2. This CDR3 has 16 amino acids. After removal of 3 bases from V and 6 bases from J, the junction contained 10 bases not matched to a gene. The germline V gene has CDR1 PRHDT and CDR2 FYEKMQ (reference sequence). In DNA form, the CDR3 reads TGTGCCAGCAGCTTTAGCGGGGCCCGGGTGTCCAATGAGCAGTTCTTC. Amino acids: CASSFSGARVSNEQFF.

V gene TRBV28 combines with J gene TRBJ2-7; D remains unclear. V gave up 7 bases and J gave up 2 bases, with 12 bases separating them. Germline values: CDR1 MDHEN, CDR2 SYDVKM. The CDR3 spans 13 residues. For the CDR3, the DNA is TGTGCCAGCAAGGGTGTGGAGACCTACGAGCAGTACTTC. As protein: CASKGVETYEQYF.

In regard to this clone: A junction boundary mismatches the germline segment, possibly from a read error. The chain combines TRBV7-7 with TRBJ1-2; 8 nucleotides match TRBD1. Looked up from germline, CDR1 is SSHAT and CDR2 is FNYEAQ (reference sequence). This CDR3 spans 16 amino acids. The CDR3 sequence is CASSFNARDRHYGYTF. The CDR3 DNA reads TGTGCTAGCAGCTTTAACGCCCGGGACAGGCACTATGGCTACACCTTC.

The gene calls are TRBV18 and TRBJ2-7; TRBD2 aligns across 8 bases. Germline V gene data show CDR1 as KGHSH and CDR2 as LQKENI. V lost 3 bases to trimming and J lost 0 bases; unmatched junction nucleotides: 4. CDR3 length equals 15 residues. This CDR3 reads CASSPRGGSSYEQYF. For the CDR3, the DNA is TGTGCCAGCTCACCCCGGGGGGGGTCCTCCTACGAGCAGTACTTC.

In nucleotides, the CDR3 is TGTGCCAGCAGCTTAGGTATCCTAGCGGACCTCACCGGGGAGCTGTTTTTT. Protein product: CASSLGILADLTGELFF. V usage is TRBV7-9 and J usage is TRBJ2-2, with 7 positions matching TRBD2. The CDR3 covers 17 residues. Trimming took 1 base from V and 4 from J; bases not matched to a gene: 9. Germline values: CDR1 SEHNR, CDR2 FQNEAQ (reference sequence).

The V gene is TRBV4-3, the J gene TRBJ1-4, with D unclear. The germline V and J ends were trimmed by 4 bases and 7 bases, with 16 bases remaining between them. This CDR3 has 15 residues. CDR1 LGHNA and CDR2 YSLEER come from the germline V gene. CDR3 residues: CASSLELGDGEKLFF. Here the CDR3 DNA reads TGCGCCAGCAGCCTAGAGCTCGGGGATGGTGAAAAACTGTTTTTT.

This clone came up a few times. The chain couples TRBV7-2 to TRBJ1-6; 7 bases align to TRBD1. V lost 3 bases and J lost 6; bases outside the gene matches: 5. The germline CDR1 and CDR2 sequences are SGHTA and FQGNSA. The CDR3 contains 15 residues. CDR3 sequence (DNA): TGTGCCAGCAGCTTCACAGGGGAGGTTAATTCACCCCTCCACTTT. Translated: CASSFTGEVNSPLHF.

The CDR3 DNA reads as TGTGCCAGCAGTCTTCCAGGGGGCTCCGGGGAGCTGTTTTTT. Residues: CASSLPGGSGELFF. The chain is built from TRBV6-5 and TRBJ2-2; 8 bases line up with TRBD1. After removal of 5 bases from V and 6 bases from J, the junction contained 5 bases not matched to a gene. CDR3 length equals 14 residues. Germline loops: CDR1 MNHEY, CDR2 SVGAGI.

The CDR3 reads CAGGSQYEQYF. CDR3 sequence (DNA): TGTGCCGGCGGGAGTCAGTACGAGCAGTACTTC. The rearrangement joins TRBV28 to TRBJ2-7; 7 bases are a match to TRBD2. The V and J ends lost 11 bases and 4 bases, in that order; junction bases with no gene match: 5. This CDR3 spans 11 amino acids. The germline V gene encodes CDR1 MDHEN and CDR2 SYDVKM. Supplemented by reference TRBV28 and TRBJ2-7, the full variable domain reads DVKVTQSSRYLVKRTGEKVFLECVQDMDHENMFWYRQDPGLGLRLIYFSYDVKMKEKGDIPEGYSVSREKKERFSLILESASTNQTSMYLCAGGSQYEQYFGPGTRLTVT.

This clone was seen only once. A junction end diverges from the germline sequence, so it may reflect a read error. The CDR3 DNA follows: TGTGCAAGCAACGGGGGAGAGACCCAGTACTTC. Residues: CASNGGETQYF. This chain joins TRBV28 and TRBJ2-5, with a tentative D call TRBD2 (6 bases). Germline V gives CDR1 MDHEN, CDR2 SYDVKM. The CDR3 loop spans 11 amino acids. The variable domain in full, with the rest retrieved from reference TRBV28 and TRBJ2-5, is DVKVTQSSRYLVKRTGEKVFLECVQDMDHENMFWYRQDPGLGLRLIYFSYDVKMKEKGDIPEGYSVSREKKERFSLILESASTNQTSMYLCASNGGETQYFGPGTRLLVL.

The rearrangement links TRBV7-3 to TRBJ2-6, with 8 bases identical to TRBD1. The CDR3 is 15 amino acids. Germline values: CDR1 SGHTA, CDR2 FQGTGA. The V segment lost 5 bases and the J segment 2 bases; nucleotides outside the gene matches: 2. In DNA, the CDR3 is TGTGCCAGCAGCCAACAGGGGGCTGGGGCCAACGTCCTGACTTTC. It is translated as CASSQQGAGANVLTF.

A few counts support this clone. J is TRBJ2-2 and V is TRBV19, with D possibly TRBD2 on 6 matching bases. This CDR3 spans 17 amino acids. Per germline, CDR1 LNHDA and CDR2 SQIVND (reference sequence). Trimming took off 3 bases at V and 6 bases at J, with 20 bases between the two ends. The CDR3 protein is CASSIRGVRRGAGELFF. CDR3 in DNA: TGTGCCAGTAGTATCCGAGGGGTCCGGAGGGGAGCCGGGGAGCTGTTTTTT.